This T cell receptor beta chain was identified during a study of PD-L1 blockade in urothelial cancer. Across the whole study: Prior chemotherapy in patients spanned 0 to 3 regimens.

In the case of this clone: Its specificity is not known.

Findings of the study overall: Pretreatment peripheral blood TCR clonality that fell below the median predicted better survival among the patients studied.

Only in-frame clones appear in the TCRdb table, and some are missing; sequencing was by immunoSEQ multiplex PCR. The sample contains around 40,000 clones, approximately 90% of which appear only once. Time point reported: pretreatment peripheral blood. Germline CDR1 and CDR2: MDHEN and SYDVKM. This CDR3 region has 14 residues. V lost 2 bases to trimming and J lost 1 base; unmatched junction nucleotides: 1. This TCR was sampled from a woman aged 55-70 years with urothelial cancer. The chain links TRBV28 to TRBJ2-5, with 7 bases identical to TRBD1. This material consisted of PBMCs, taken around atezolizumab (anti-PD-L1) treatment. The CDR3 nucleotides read TGTGCCAGCAGTTTAAGGGACAGCCAAGAGACCCAGTACTTC. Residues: CASSLRDSQETQYF.